These 14 T cell receptor beta chains were sequenced from one sample in a study of shared clonotypes between healthy human individuals. Clones were read by immunoSEQ multiplex PCR, and TCRdb kept only the in-frame ones, dropping some. This repertoire shows 450,000 to 500,000 clones, less than 80% found once; its top ten account for around 12%. The sample comprised PBMCs. Every receptor here comes from a woman aged 40 to 50 in good health. Some clones in this sample may be carry-over from other donors' samples.

In regard to this clone: Sequence at one end of the junction differs from germline and may be a read error. DNA of the CDR3: TGTGCCACCAGCAGAATTAGCTCCAACAATGAGCAGTTCTTC. It yields the protein CATSRISSNNEQFF. This sequence joins TRBV15 and TRBJ2-1; D call uncertain. The CDR3 spans 14 residues. CDR1 and CDR2 from the germline V gene are LNHNV and YYDKDF (reference sequence).

J is TRBJ2-5 and V is TRBV27, with a weak D call TRBD1 (6 bases). Germline V gene sequence: CDR1 MNHEY, CDR2 SMNVEV (reference sequence). The CDR3 extends over 13 amino acids. V shed 10 bases and J shed 11 bases, with 23 bases lying between them. DNA of the CDR3: TGTGCCATCTCGGGACACGGTGCCCGAGAGCAGTACTTC. This sequence encodes CAISGHGAREQYF.

The chain employs TRBV7-2 and TRBJ2-6, with D uncertain. The CDR3 length is 15 residues. CDR1 SGHTA and CDR2 FQGNSA come from the germline V gene. Trimming took 4 bases from V and 0 from J, leaving 7 bases between them. CDR3 in DNA: TGTGCCAGCAGCTCCCGGCCCTCTGGGGCCAACGTCCTGACTTTC. Its translation is CASSSRPSGANVLTF.

The chain uses TRBV12-2 and TRBJ2-1; the listed D gene, TRBD2, was not tested against the DNA. TRBV12-2 is an annotated pseudogene. This CDR3 comprises 15 residues. The CDR3 is CASRTGLAEKNEQFF. CDR3 nucleotide sequence: TGTGCAAGTCGCACTGGACTAGCTGAGAAAAATGAGCAGTTCTTC.

The rearrangement links TRBV19 to TRBJ1-1; D possibly corresponds to TRBD1 (6 bases). V dropped 0 bases and J dropped 1 base, with 9 bases sitting between them. CDR3 length: 15 residues. From germline, CDR1 is LNHDA and CDR2 SQIVND (reference sequence). For the CDR3, the DNA is TGTGCCAGTAGTATAGAAGGGGGATGGAACACTGAAGCTTTCTTT. Translating gives CASSIEGGWNTEAFF.

This clone has a count of ten or more. This chain joins TRBV6-1 and TRBJ2-7; a possible D gene is TRBD1 (6 bases). The CDR3 sequence is 15 residues long. Germline CDR1 reads MNHNS; CDR2 reads SASEGT. V was pared by 0 bases and J by 6 bases, with 15 bases between. This CDR3 reads CASSEAAGTRSEQYF. The CDR3, as DNA: TGTGCCAGCAGTGAAGCGGCCGGGACAAGAAGCGAGCAGTACTTC.

The chain is built from TRBV11-2 and TRBJ2-1, with D possibly TRBD2 on 7 matching bases. Trimming cost V 7 bases and J 3 bases, with 13 bases left between them. Germline V gives CDR1 SGHAT, CDR2 FQNNGV. The CDR3 has 14 residues. Written as DNA, the CDR3 is TGTGCCAGCACGGGGGGCTCCTTCTACAATGAGCAGTTCTTC. Translated, it gives CASTGGSFYNEQFF.

This clone was seen only once. The genes are TRBV10-3 and TRBJ1-2; D uncertain. CDR3 length: 14 residues. V was shortened by 10 bases and J by 0 bases, with 15 bases between the two germline ends. The germline CDR1 and CDR2 sequences are ENHRY and SYGVKD. The CDR3 sequence is CATKRVGSNYGYTF. The CDR3 bases are TGTGCCACAAAAAGGGTAGGGTCTAACTATGGCTACACCTTC.

V is TRBV6-1 and J is TRBJ2-7; 7 bases match TRBD2. V was clipped by 1 base and J by 3 bases; unmatched bases: 3. In germline, CDR1 is MNHNS, CDR2 SASEGT. The CDR3 runs to 14 residues. The CDR3 DNA follows: TGTGCCAGCAGTGAAGGGACTAGTATCTACGAGCAGTACTTC. Protein product: CASSEGTSIYEQYF.

This clone was seen a handful of times. The rearrangement links TRBV5-1 to TRBJ2-7, with 10 bases aligning to TRBD1. The CDR3 loop spans 14 amino acids. The V gene's germline CDR1 is SGHRS and CDR2 YFSETQ. Losses at the gene ends were 4 bases for V and 4 bases for J; bases not matched to a gene: 5. In DNA, the CDR3 is TGCGCCAGCAGCACTCCGGGACAGGGGTACGAGCAGTACTTC. It specifies CASSTPGQGYEQYF.

This clone was observed once. The rearrangement uses TRBV11-2 and TRBJ2-2; D gene ambiguous. From germline, CDR1 is SGHAT and CDR2 FQNNGV. Deletions cut 4 bases from V and 0 bases from J, with 9 bases between. This CDR3 contains 15 residues. The CDR3, as DNA: TGTGCCAGCAGCTACCCCTATACGAACACCGGGGAGCTGTTTTTT. The encoded protein is CASSYPYTNTGELFF.

This clone appeared a few times. The rearrangement joins TRBV19 to TRBJ1-5; D gene unclear. Trimming stripped 3 bases from V and 0 bases from J, with 9 bases between. The germline CDR1 and CDR2 sequences are LNHDA and SQIVND (reference sequence). The CDR3 spans 15 residues. The CDR3 spells CASSIRGFSNQPQHF. The CDR3 coding sequence is TGTGCCAGTAGTATTCGGGGATTTAGCAATCAGCCCCAGCATTTT.

The V and J genes are TRBV7-6 and TRBJ2-2; D is possibly TRBD2 (5 bases). Trimming removed 6 bases at V and 8 bases at J, with 13 bases between. CDR1 SGHVS and CDR2 FNYEAQ come from the germline V gene. The CDR3 is 13 residues long. Written as DNA, the CDR3 is TGTGCCAGCAGTTCCAGGTGGACTGGGGAGCTGTTTTTT. Amino acid sequence: CASSSRWTGELFF.

The rearrangement links TRBV11-2 to TRBJ2-1, with 10 nucleotides matching TRBD2. The ends lost 5 bases at V and 3 bases at J; junction bases unmatched: 7. The CDR3 is 16 residues long. Germline V gives CDR1 SGHAT, CDR2 FQNNGV. CDR3 DNA: TGTGCCAGCAGCACCCTTAGCGGGAGGATCTACAATGAGCAGTTCTTC. Its protein is CASSTLSGRIYNEQFF.